This entry is about one T cell receptor beta chain. The target antigen is unknown. The CDR3 has 12 amino acids. V was pared by 6 bases and J by 8 bases, with 13 bases between. Germline V gene sequence: CDR1 SNHLY, CDR2 FYNNEI. This entry is derived from a study of T cell repertoires in cytomegalovirus infection. Study overall: Public TCR beta signatures were indicative of both CMV infection and a matching HLA type. Study findings and constraints: Based on cumulative public TCR beta family frequency, carriers of CMV plus the relevant HLA were identified. Across the ex vivo response, the dominant clonotypes were HLA-C-restricted CMV-specific TCR beta clonotypes.

TCRdb recomputed calls from the reads with MiXCR, one row per CDR3 protein. The table shows around 140,000 distinct CDR3 sequences, with 5.5% to 8% occurring only once. The sequence was obtained from a human donor in good health (CMV status not recorded). Some clones in this sample may be carry-over from other donors' samples. Sequencing used PBMCs. The chain couples TRBV2 to TRBJ1-1, with D tentatively TRBD1 (5 bases). Here the CDR3 DNA reads TGTGCCAGCAGGCTCCGGGACCCAGAAGCTTTCTTT. Protein sequence: CASRLRDPEAFF.